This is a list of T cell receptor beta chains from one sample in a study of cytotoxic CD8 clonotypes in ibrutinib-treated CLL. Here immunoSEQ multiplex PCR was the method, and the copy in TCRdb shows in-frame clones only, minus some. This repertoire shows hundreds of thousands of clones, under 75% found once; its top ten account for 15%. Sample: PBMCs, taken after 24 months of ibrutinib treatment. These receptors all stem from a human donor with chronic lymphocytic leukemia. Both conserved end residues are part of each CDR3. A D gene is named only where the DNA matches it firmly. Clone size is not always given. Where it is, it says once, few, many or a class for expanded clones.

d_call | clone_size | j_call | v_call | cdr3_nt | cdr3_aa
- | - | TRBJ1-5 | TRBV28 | TGTGCCGGAGGAAAGGGTCGGCAGCCCCAGCATTTT | CAGGKGRQPQHF
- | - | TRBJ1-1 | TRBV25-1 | TGTGCCAGCAGGGAGAGTAGTGAAGCTTTCTTT | CASRESSEAFF
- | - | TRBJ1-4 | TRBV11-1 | TGTGCCAGCAAAAGGGGAAATAATGAAAAACTGTTTTTT | CASKRGNNEKLFF
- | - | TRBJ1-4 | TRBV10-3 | TGTGCCATCAGTGCACAGGGTGGAGGTGAAAAACTGTTTTTT | CAISAQGGGEKLFF
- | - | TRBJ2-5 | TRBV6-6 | TGTGCCAGCCGAGGGACGGGATATGAGACCCAGTACTTC | CASRGTGYETQYF
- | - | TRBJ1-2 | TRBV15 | TGTGCCACCAGCAGGGATGACTATGGCTACACCTTC | CATSRDDYGYTF
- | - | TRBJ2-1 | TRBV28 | TGTGCCAGCAAGAGAAGAGGGGAGTACAATGAGCAGTTCTTC | CASKRRGEYNEQFF
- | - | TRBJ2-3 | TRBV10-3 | TGTGCCATCAGTGAAGGGGATCGCTCAGATACGCAGTATTTT | CAISEGDRSDTQYF
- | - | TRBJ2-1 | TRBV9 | TGTGCCAGCAGCATGGGGGGAGATGAGCAGTTCTTC | CASSMGGDEQFF
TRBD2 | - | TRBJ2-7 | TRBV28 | TGTGCCAGCAGTTCTTTAAGATCCCGACTAGCAGAGTACGAGCAGTACTTC | CASSSLRSRLAEYEQYF
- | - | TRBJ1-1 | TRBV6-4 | TGTGCCAGCAGTGCCCAACGGTCCGGGAGAGCTTTCTTT | CASSAQRSGRAFF
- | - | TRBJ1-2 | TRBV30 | TGTGCCTCCGACAGGAAGGACTATGGCTACACCTTC | CASDRKDYGYTF
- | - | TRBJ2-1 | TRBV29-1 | TGCAGCGCACCGAGGGGAGGCCATGAGCAGTTCTTC | CSAPRGGHEQFF
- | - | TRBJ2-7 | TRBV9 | TGTGCCAGCAGCGTAGCGGGAGTGGGGGAGCAGTACTTC | CASSVAGVGEQYF
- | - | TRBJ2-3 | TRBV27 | TGTGCCAGCAGTCTTACTCTGGGAGGGGGGGCTGAGTATTTT | CASSLTLGGGAEYF
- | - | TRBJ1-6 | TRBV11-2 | TGTGCCAGCCAGTTAGAGGACTCCTATAATTCACCCCTCCACTTT | CASQLEDSYNSPLHF
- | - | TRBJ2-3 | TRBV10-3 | TGTGCCACCCAAGCGGCCCCTGGGGATACGCAGTATTTT | CATQAAPGDTQYF
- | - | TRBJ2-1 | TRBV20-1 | TGCAGTGCTCCTTCGCGGAATGAGCAGTTCTTC | CSAPSRNEQFF
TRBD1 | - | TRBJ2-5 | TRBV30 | TGTGCCTGGAGAAGGGACAGAAGTTCGGGGACCCAGTACTTC | CAWRRDRSSGTQYF
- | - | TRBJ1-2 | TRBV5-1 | TGCGCCAGCAGCCCCCTGCAAAGTCTTGGCTACACCTTC | CASSPLQSLGYTF
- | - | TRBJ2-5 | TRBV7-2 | TGTGCCAGCAGCCCCCCAAGTGGTAGACAAGAGACCCAGTACTTC | CASSPPSGRQETQYF
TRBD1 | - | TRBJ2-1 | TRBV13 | TGTGCCAGCAGCTCACAGGGGCGATCCTACAATGAGCAGTTCTTC | CASSSQGRSYNEQFF
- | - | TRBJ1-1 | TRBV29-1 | TGCAGCGTTTGGGCCCTGACGGTGAACACTGAAGCTTTCTTT | CSVWALTVNTEAFF
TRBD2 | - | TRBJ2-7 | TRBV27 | TGTGCCAGCAGCCCGGGACTAGCGGGAGAGGTGCAGTACTTC | CASSPGLAGEVQYF
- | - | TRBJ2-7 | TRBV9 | TGTGCCAGCAGCGCAAGGACAGAGAACTACGAGCAGTACTTC | CASSARTENYEQYF
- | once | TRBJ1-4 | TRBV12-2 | TGTGCAAGTCGCTTAGAGTCGAAACTGTTTTTT | CASRLESKLFF
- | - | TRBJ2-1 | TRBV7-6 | TGTGCCAGCAGCCCAGGGGTTGGGATTTACAATGAGCAGTTCTTC | CASSPGVGIYNEQFF
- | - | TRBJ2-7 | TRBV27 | TGTGCCAGCCTGGACGGGAGCTCCTACGAGCAGTACTTC | CASLDGSSYEQYF
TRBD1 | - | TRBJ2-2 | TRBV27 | TGTGCCAGCAGGGGGACAGGGATCGCCGGGGAGCTGTTTTTT | CASRGTGIAGELFF
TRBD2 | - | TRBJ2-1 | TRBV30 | TGTGCCTGGACCACGGGACTAGCGGCCAATGAGCAGTTCTTC | CAWTTGLAANEQFF
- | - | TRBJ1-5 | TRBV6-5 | TGTGCCAGCAGATCGAAGGGTCAGCCCCAGCATTTT | CASRSKGQPQHF
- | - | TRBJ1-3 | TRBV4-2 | TGTGCCAGCAGCCCATCGCCAGGTGGAAACACCATATATTTT | CASSPSPGGNTIYF
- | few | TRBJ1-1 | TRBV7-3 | TGTGCCAGCAGCTCAAGAGGAGGGGCTGAAGCTTTCTTT | CASSSRGGAEAFF
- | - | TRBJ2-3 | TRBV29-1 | TGCAGCGCCACCATGGACATACCCACAGATACGCAGTATTTT | CSATMDIPTDTQYF
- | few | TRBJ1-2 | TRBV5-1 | TGCGCCAGCAGCTTGGAGGGTTTATGGGGCTACACCTTC | CASSLEGLWGYTF
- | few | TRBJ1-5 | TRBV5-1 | TGCGCCAGCAGCTCGGACGGGGTCACACAGCCCCAGCATTTT | CASSSDGVTQPQHF
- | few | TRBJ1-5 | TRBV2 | TGTGCCAGCAGTGAAGCGACCTGGGTGGGCAATCAGCCCCAGCATTTT | CASSEATWVGNQPQHF
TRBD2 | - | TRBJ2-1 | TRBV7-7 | TGTGCTAGCAGCTTAGGGTCCGGGACTAGCGGCAATGAGCAGTTCTTC | CASSLGSGTSGNEQFF
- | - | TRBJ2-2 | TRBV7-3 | TGTGCCAGCAGCTTAAAACAGACCGGGGAGCTGTTTTTT | CASSLKQTGELFF
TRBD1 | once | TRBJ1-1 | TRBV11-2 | TGTGCCAGCAGCTTACCCGCAAGACAGGGCACTGAAGCTTTCTTT | CASSLPARQGTEAFF
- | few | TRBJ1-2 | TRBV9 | TGTGCCAGCAGCTCTGGTGGGGTAGGAGGTTTCGATGGCTACACCTTC | CASSSGGVGGFDGYTF
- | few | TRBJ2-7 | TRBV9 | TGTGCCAGCAGTTGGGGTCATCCCGAGCAGTACTTC | CASSWGHPEQYF
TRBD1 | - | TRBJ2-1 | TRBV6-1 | TGTGCCAGCAGTGAACACAGGGGGCCAAGGAAGAATGAGCAGTTCTTC | CASSEHRGPRKNEQFF
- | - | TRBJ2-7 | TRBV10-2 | TGCGCCAGCAGTGCAAAAGCAGGTGCAGGGAAAGGGTACGAGCAGTACTTC | CASSAKAGAGKGYEQYF
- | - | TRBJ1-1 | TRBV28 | TGTGCCAGCAGTCCAGTCGACAGAATGAACACTGAAGCTTTCTTT | CASSPVDRMNTEAFF
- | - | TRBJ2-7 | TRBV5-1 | TGCGCCAGCAGCTTGGCTACAGGGAGCTCCTACGAGCAGTACTTC | CASSLATGSSYEQYF
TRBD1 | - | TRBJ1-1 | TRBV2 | TGTGCCAGCAGCGTTGGACAGGGGGATGCTTTCTTT | CASSVGQGDAFF